Listed below are T cell receptor beta chains from one sample, sequenced in a study of blood T cell repertoires in COVID-19. Libraries were prepared by immunoSEQ multiplex PCR; TCRdb keeps only in-frame clonotypes and omits some of them. The sample gives over 75,000 clones, approximately 90% of which show up once; 2.3% is in the top ten. The sequenced material came from peripheral blood. Source of these receptors: a human donor with active COVID-19. The donor label of this sample is uncertain. The CDR3 runs from the conserved cysteine through the conserved F or W. D genes are given only for firm matches. Size values are once, few and many counts, or a class for expanded clones, and some rows have none.

j_gene,d_gene,abundance,v_gene,CDR3aa,CDR3nt
TRBJ2-7,TRBD1,once,TRBV27,CASSRDRGPYEQYF,TGTGCCAGCAGTAGGGACAGGGGACCCTACGAGCAGTACTTC
TRBJ1-6,-,-,TRBV19,CASSLPPGGQRNNSPLHF,TGTGCCAGTAGTCTACCCCCCGGGGGGCAAAGGAATAATTCACCCCTCCACTTT
TRBJ1-6,TRBD1,-,TRBV28,CASSGTGERTPLHF,TGTGCCAGCAGCGGGACAGGGGAACGGACACCCCTCCACTTT
TRBJ2-3,-,-,TRBV11-2,CASTKLGTDTQYF,TGTGCCAGCACCAAATTAGGCACAGATACGCAGTATTTT
TRBJ1-5,TRBD1,-,TRBV6-5,CASRGQEHQPQHF,TGTGCCAGCAGAGGACAGGAGCATCAGCCCCAGCATTTT
TRBJ1-1,-,-,TRBV18,CASSPEGDRYTEAFF,TGTGCCAGCTCACCCGAGGGGGACCGGTACACTGAAGCTTTCTTT
TRBJ2-5,-,-,TRBV7-9,CASSLNGAEETQYF,TGTGCCAGCAGCTTAAACGGAGCGGAAGAGACCCAGTACTTC
TRBJ2-5,TRBD2,-,TRBV3-1/TRBV3-2,CASSLQDLAGGQETQYF,TGTGCCAGCAGCCTTCAGGATTTAGCGGGGGGACAAGAGACCCAGTACTTC
TRBJ1-1,TRBD1,-,TRBV3-1/TRBV3-2,CASSLFGDRDKNTEAFF,TGTGCCAGCAGCCTGTTTGGGGACAGAGACAAGAACACTGAAGCTTTCTTT
TRBJ2-5,TRBD1,-,TRBV10-2,CASRTGGGETQYF,TGCGCCAGCAGGACAGGGGGAGGGGAGACCCAGTACTTC
TRBJ2-1,-,-,TRBV5-1,CASSPRLGNEQFF,TGCGCCAGCAGCCCCCGCCTCGGCAATGAGCAGTTCTTC
TRBJ2-7,TRBD2,-,TRBV5-6,CASSGSGGRYEQYF,TGTGCCAGCAGCGGTAGCGGGGGAAGATACGAGCAGTACTTC
TRBJ1-5,-,-,TRBV7-9,CASSPSGVGNQPQHF,TGTGCCAGCAGCCCATCAGGGGTGGGCAATCAGCCCCAGCATTTT
TRBJ1-2,-,-,TRBV4-1,CASSQPAEGNYGYTF,TGCGCCAGCAGCCAGCCCGCTGAGGGAAACTATGGCTACACCTTC
TRBJ1-1,-,-,TRBV11-2,CASSWGRLAFF,TGTGCCAGCAGCTGGGGGCGTTTAGCTTTCTTT
TRBJ1-2,TRBD1,-,TRBV3-1/TRBV3-2,CASSQGLRGTGAAGCTF,TGTGCCAGCAGCCAAGGTCTGCGAGGGACAGGGGCCGCTGGCTGCACCTTC
TRBJ1-1,-,once,TRBV18,CASSPVLNSEAFF,TGTGCCAGCTCACCGGTTCTAAATTCTGAAGCTTTCTTT
TRBJ1-6,-,-,TRBV4-1,CASSLVGEGSPLHF,TGCGCCAGCAGCCTGGTCGGGGAGGGTTCACCCCTCCACTTT
TRBJ2-3,TRBD1,-,TRBV24-1,CATSDLDRASTDTQYF,TGTGCCACCAGTGACCTGGACAGGGCTTCCACAGATACGCAGTATTTT
TRBJ1-6,TRBD1,-,TRBV6-2/TRBV6-3,CASSYPRDRSSYNSPLHF,TGTGCCAGCAGTTATCCCCGGGACAGGAGCTCCTATAATTCACCCCTCCACTTT
TRBJ2-7,-,-,TRBV5-5,CASSLRGESSYEQYF,TGTGCCAGCAGCTTGCGCGGGGAGAGCTCCTACGAGCAGTACTTC
TRBJ2-1,-,-,TRBV7-9,CASSSLGTSSSYNEQFF,TGTGCCAGCAGCTCGCTTGGGACTTCGAGCTCCTACAATGAGCAGTTCTTC